The present TCR beta chain was sequenced within a study of Ad26.COV2.S vaccination and SARS-CoV-2 variants. The study, taken as a whole, reports: Possibly, TCR breadth and depth analyses underestimated total T cell responses. Placebo recipients had lower spike-specific TCR breadth than vaccine recipients.

The CDR3 contains 16 residues. Germline trimming cut 3 bases from V and 3 bases from J; bases unmatched to any gene: 6. Germline V CDR1 and CDR2: LNHDA, SQIVND (reference sequence). Details on this clone: As yet, its antigen is unknown.

Treatment meaning: around 19 received Ad26.COV2.S at low or high dose, single or two shots; about 5 received placebo; per-sample allocation not given. On day 63 after the first injection, vaccine and placebo recipients gave samples. Some clones are missing from TCRdb's copy, which holds only in-frame ones; the method was immunoSEQ multiplex PCR. This table has some 350,000 clones, around 90% appearing once. The V gene is TRBV19, the J gene TRBJ2-2; TRBD2 aligns across 8 bases. Sequenced material: peripheral blood, taken in a trial of Ad26.COV2.S vaccine versus placebo. This clonotype was obtained from a person aged 18-60 years who received the Ad26.COV2.S COVID-19 vaccine or a placebo. In nucleotides, the CDR3 is TGTGCCAGTAGTATGGGGGGCGGGAGGTACACCGGGGAGCTGTTTTTT. It yields the protein CASSMGGGRYTGELFF.